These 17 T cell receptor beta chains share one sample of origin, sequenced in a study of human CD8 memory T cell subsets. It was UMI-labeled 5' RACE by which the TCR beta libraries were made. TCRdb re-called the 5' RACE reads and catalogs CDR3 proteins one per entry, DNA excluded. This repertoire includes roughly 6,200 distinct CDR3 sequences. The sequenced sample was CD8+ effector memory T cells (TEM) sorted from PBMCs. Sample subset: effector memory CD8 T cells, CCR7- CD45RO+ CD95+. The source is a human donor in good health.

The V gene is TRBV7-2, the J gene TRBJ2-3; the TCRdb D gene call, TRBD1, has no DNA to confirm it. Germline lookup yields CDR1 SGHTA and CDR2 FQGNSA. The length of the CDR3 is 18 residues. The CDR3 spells CASSLAVGYSGATDTQYF.

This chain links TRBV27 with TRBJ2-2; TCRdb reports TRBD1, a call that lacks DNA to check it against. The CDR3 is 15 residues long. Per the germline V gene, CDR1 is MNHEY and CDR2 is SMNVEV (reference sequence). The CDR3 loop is CASSSRQGGTGELFF.

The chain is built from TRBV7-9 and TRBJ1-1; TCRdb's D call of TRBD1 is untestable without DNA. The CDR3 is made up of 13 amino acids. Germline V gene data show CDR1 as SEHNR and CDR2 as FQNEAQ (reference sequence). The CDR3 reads CASRPKQGGEAFF.

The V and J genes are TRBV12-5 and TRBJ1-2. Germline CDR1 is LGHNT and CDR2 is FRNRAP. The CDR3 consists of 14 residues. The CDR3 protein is CASGLGTGYYGYTF. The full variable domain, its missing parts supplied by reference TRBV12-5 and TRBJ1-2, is DARVTQTPRHKVTEMGQEVTMRCQPILGHNTVFWYRQTMMQGLELLAYFRNRAPLDDSGMPKDRFSAEMPDATLATLKIQPSEPRDSAVYFCASGLGTGYYGYTFGSGTRLTVV.

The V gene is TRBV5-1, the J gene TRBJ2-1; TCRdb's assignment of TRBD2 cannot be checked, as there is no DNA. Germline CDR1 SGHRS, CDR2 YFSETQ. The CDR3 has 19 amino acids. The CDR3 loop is CASSLRGVRRLAENNEQFF.

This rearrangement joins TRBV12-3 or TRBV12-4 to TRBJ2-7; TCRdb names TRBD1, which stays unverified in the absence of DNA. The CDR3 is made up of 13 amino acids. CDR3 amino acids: CASSLTDTYEQYF.

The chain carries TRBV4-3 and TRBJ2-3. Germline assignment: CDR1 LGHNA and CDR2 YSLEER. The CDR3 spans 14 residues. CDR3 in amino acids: CASSQDGNEDTQYF.

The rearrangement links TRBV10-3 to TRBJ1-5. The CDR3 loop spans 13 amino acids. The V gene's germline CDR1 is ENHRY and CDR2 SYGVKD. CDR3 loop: CAISESENQPQHF.

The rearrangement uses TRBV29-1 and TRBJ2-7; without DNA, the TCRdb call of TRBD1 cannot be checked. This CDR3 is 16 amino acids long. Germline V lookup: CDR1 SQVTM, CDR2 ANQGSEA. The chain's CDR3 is CSVETPGGGLNYEQYF.

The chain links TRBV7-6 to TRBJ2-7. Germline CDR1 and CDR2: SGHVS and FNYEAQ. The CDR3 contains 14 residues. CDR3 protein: CASTASGSPYEQYF.

This CDR3 is CASSSLAGDSYEQYF. The chain has TRBV28 and TRBJ2-7. Germline CDR1 is MDHEN and CDR2 is SYDVKM. The length of the CDR3 is 15 residues.

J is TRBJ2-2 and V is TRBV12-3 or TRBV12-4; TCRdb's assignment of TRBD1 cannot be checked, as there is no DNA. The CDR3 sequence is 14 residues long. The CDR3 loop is CASSQTGFTGELFF.

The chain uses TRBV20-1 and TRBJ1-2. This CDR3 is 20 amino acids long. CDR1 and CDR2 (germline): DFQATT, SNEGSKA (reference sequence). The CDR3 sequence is CSARDMVSEAGPRLNYGYTF.

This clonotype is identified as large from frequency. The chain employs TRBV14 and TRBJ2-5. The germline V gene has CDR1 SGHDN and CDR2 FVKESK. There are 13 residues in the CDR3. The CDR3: CASSQEVFADQYF.

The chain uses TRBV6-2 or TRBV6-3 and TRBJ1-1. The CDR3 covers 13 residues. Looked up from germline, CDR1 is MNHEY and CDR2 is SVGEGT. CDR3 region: CASSYFGGREAFF.

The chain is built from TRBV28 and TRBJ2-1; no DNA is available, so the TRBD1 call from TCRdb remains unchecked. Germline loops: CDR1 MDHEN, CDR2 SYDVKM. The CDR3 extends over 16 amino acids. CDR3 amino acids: CASRGMTGGILDEQFF.

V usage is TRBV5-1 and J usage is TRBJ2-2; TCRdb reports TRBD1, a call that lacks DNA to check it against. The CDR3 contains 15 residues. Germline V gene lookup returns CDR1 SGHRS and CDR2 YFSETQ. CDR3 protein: CASTPRGGDTGELFF.